Below are 32 T cell receptor beta chains sequenced from a single sample in a study of cytomegalovirus exposure and HLA in healthy donors. Both 60 Vbeta primers and 13 Jbeta primers went into the PCR. Here immunoSEQ multiplex PCR was the method, and the copy in TCRdb shows in-frame clones only, minus some. The table has 90,000 to 150,000 clones, roughly four fifths seen once; the top ten hold 3% to 4%. Input material: PBMCs. These TCRs come from a woman under 40 in good health and CMV-seropositive.

The gene calls are TRBV28 and TRBJ1-6; 12 bases are a match to TRBD1. V shed 6 bases and J 10 bases; nucleotides not matched to a gene: 10. Germline CDR1 and CDR2: MDHEN and SYDVKM. The CDR3 runs 16 residues. The CDR3 nucleotides are TGTGCCAGCAGCCGTACCGGGACAGGGGGCCGGTCACCCCTCCACTTT. It codes for CASSRTGTGGRSPLHF.

In this sample, this clone turned up a few times. V is TRBV20-1 and J is TRBJ2-1; 7 positions agree with TRBD2. The junction had 8 bases not matched to a gene; V was cut back by 3 bases and J by 15 bases. The CDR3 covers 11 residues. CDR1 is DFQATT, CDR2 SNEGSKA, per germline (reference sequence). CDR3 in amino acids: CSASLRGSGFF. CDR3 coding DNA: TGCAGTGCTAGCTTGCGGGGGTCAGGGTTCTTC.

This chain links TRBV18 with TRBJ1-1; TRBD1 matches 7 bases. This CDR3 is 14 amino acids long. V lost 3 bases to trimming and J lost 0 bases; unmatched junction nucleotides: 1. From germline, CDR1 is KGHSH and CDR2 LQKENI. CDR3 region: CASSPDRLNTEAFF. CDR3 in DNA: TGTGCCAGCTCACCGGACAGGTTGAACACTGAAGCTTTCTTT.

This chain uses TRBV27 with TRBJ1-1; 8 bases line up with TRBD1. The CDR3 is 13 amino acids. V was pared by 4 bases and J by 6 bases, with 4 bases of the junction left unmatched. Germline-derived CDR1 and CDR2 are MNHEY and SMNVEV (reference sequence). The CDR3 region is CASSSGGRAEAFF. As DNA, the CDR3 is TGTGCCAGCAGTTCAGGGGGCAGGGCTGAAGCTTTCTTT.

The chain links TRBV7-3 to TRBJ2-3; 9 positions agree with TRBD2. V shed 4 bases and J 4 bases; nucleotides not matched to a gene: 6. The germline CDR1 and CDR2 sequences are SGHTA and FQGTGA. CDR3 length: 15 residues. The DNA of the CDR3 is TGTGCCAGCAGCTCACAAGCGGGGGGTGCAGATACGCAGTATTTT. Its translation: CASSSQAGGADTQYF.

The genes are TRBV7-3 and TRBJ1-1, with TRBD1 matching over 8 bases. Germline values: CDR1 SGHTA, CDR2 FQGTGA. Trimming cost V 3 bases and J 5 bases; bases outside gene matches: 2. The CDR3 covers 13 residues. In nucleotides, the CDR3 is TGTGCCAGCAGCTTGACAGGGGAAACTGAAGCTTTCTTT. This encodes CASSLTGETEAFF.

The chain recombines TRBV5-5 with TRBJ2-7; 8 bases are a match to TRBD1. Germline CDR1 and CDR2: SGHKS and YYEKEE (reference sequence). V dropped 3 bases and J dropped 5; count of bases not matched to a gene: 10. The CDR3 is made up of 15 amino acids. The CDR3 sequence is CASSSSGGAIHEQYF. Written as DNA, the CDR3 is TGTGCCAGCAGCTCCTCAGGGGGCGCGATTCACGAGCAGTACTTC.

CDR3 DNA: TGTGCCAGCAGCGCAGGGGGCGCCGGTAATTCACCCCTCCACTTT. Translated: CASSAGGAGNSPLHF. The chain carries TRBV28 and TRBJ1-6; 8 bases match TRBD1. Trimming took 6 bases from V and 6 from J; bases not matched to a gene: 7. The CDR3 contains 15 residues. Germline V gene data show CDR1 as MDHEN and CDR2 as SYDVKM. The entire variable domain, with the rest obtained from reference TRBV28 and TRBJ1-6, is as follows: DVKVTQSSRYLVKRTGEKVFLECVQDMDHENMFWYRQDPGLGLRLIYFSYDVKMKEKGDIPEGYSVSREKKERFSLILESASTNQTSMYLCASSAGGAGNSPLHFGNGTRLTVT.

This chain connects TRBV5-6 to TRBJ1-6; 10 bases agree with TRBD1. V trimming: 2 bases; J trimming: 0 bases; junction bases outside the gene matches: 2. The CDR3 extends over 17 amino acids. Germline V gives CDR1 SGHDT, CDR2 YYEEEE. CDR3 loop: CASSFDRGLSYNSPLHF. The CDR3 nucleotides read TGTGCCAGCAGCTTTGACAGGGGGCTCTCCTATAATTCACCCCTCCACTTT.

The CDR3 region has the DNA TGTGCCAGCAGCCCCCTCGGAGGACACACTGAAGCTTTCTTT. Protein product: CASSPLGGHTEAFF. The genes are TRBV7-9 and TRBJ1-1; no firm D call. This CDR3 is built from 14 residues. Germline CDR1 is SEHNR and CDR2 is FQNEAQ (reference sequence). V was trimmed by 5 bases and J by 3 bases, leaving 13 bases between them.

This rearrangement joins TRBV5-1 to TRBJ2-5; TRBD1 matches at 10 bases. The CDR3 consists of 14 residues. With 4 bases clipped from V and 3 bases from J, the junction kept 3 bases outside the gene matches. Looked up from germline, CDR1 is SGHRS and CDR2 is YFSETQ. CDR3 loop: CASSPGTGEETQYF. CDR3 DNA sequence: TGCGCCAGCAGCCCCGGGACAGGGGAAGAGACCCAGTACTTC.

This chain joins TRBV15 and TRBJ1-6; 9 bases match TRBD1. Germline CDR1 is LNHNV and CDR2 is YYDKDF (reference sequence). V lost 3 bases to trimming and J lost 9 bases; unmatched junction nucleotides: 6. This CDR3 spans 15 amino acids. The CDR3 DNA sequence: TGTGCCACCAGCAGGGGTGGGACAGGGATTTCACCCCTCCACTTT. This encodes CATSRGGTGISPLHF.

This chain joins TRBV19 and TRBJ1-2; TRBD1 might be the D (6 bases). The germline V gene encodes CDR1 LNHDA and CDR2 SQIVND (reference sequence). Trimming shortened V by 6 bases and J by 7 bases, and 24 bases separated the two germline ends. There are 16 residues in the CDR3. The CDR3 loop is CASSTLRTDRFRGYTF. CDR3 in DNA: TGTGCCAGTAGCACTCTTCGGACAGACAGGTTTCGTGGCTACACCTTC.

The CDR3 DNA follows: TGTGCCAGTAGTATAGGACAGAACACTGAAGCTTTCTTT. This encodes CASSIGQNTEAFF. V and J are TRBV19 and TRBJ1-1, with no clear D. V lost 1 base, J lost 1 base, and 4 bases lay in between. The CDR3 covers 13 residues. Germline-derived CDR1 and CDR2 are LNHDA and SQIVND (reference sequence).

The rearrangement links TRBV19 to TRBJ1-1; maybe TRBD1 (6 bases). Trimming pared 3 bases from V and 0 bases from J, leaving 11 bases between. CDR1 is LNHDA, CDR2 SQIVND, per germline (reference sequence). The CDR3 is 15 residues long. The DNA for the CDR3 is TGTGCCAGTAGTATTGGCAGGGGCCTGAACACTGAAGCTTTCTTT. Translating gives CASSIGRGLNTEAFF.

This chain connects TRBV13 to TRBJ2-3; 8 nucleotides line up with TRBD2. The germline CDR1 and CDR2 sequences are PRHDT and FYEKMQ (reference sequence). The CDR3 spans 14 residues. J gave up 5 bases and V 4 bases, and 5 bases lay outside the gene matches. In DNA form, the CDR3 reads TGTGCCAGCAGCTCGGGACTAGAGTTAGATACGCAGTATTTT. Protein product: CASSSGLELDTQYF.

The chain couples TRBV7-9 to TRBJ2-7, with TRBD1 matching over 12 bases. V shed 11 bases and J 7 bases; nucleotides not matched to a gene: 9. CDR1 is SEHNR, CDR2 FQNEAQ, per germline (reference sequence). The CDR3 consists of 13 residues. Here the CDR3 reads CASGTGGPGEQYF. The CDR3 DNA reads as TGTGCCTCTGGGACAGGGGGCCCGGGGGAGCAGTACTTC.

The chain combines TRBV6-6 with TRBJ2-3; 7 nucleotides align to TRBD2. This CDR3 is 16 amino acids long. After removal of 0 bases from V and 2 bases from J, the junction contained 5 bases not matched to a gene. The V gene's germline CDR1 is MNHNY and CDR2 SVGAGI (reference sequence). CDR3 amino acids: CASSYSASGITDTQYF. CDR3 in DNA: TGTGCCAGCAGTTACTCGGCTAGCGGAATCACAGATACGCAGTATTTT.

A note on this clone: The sample carries other DNA sequences with the same CDR3. V gene TRBV5-1 combines with J gene TRBJ2-3, with TRBD1 matching 9 bases. Looked up from germline, CDR1 is SGHRS and CDR2 is YFSETQ. This CDR3 has 15 residues. V shed 3 bases and J 3 bases; nucleotides not matched to a gene: 5. CDR3 bases: TGCGCCAGCAGCTGGGGACAGGGAGAGACAGATACGCAGTATTTT. Amino acid sequence: CASSWGQGETDTQYF.

This clone turned up a few times. V usage is TRBV10-3 and J usage is TRBJ1-1, with 7 positions matching TRBD1. The CDR3 sequence is 13 residues long. Germline V gives CDR1 ENHRY, CDR2 SYGVKD. V lost 10 bases to trimming and J lost 3 bases; unmatched junction nucleotides: 8. The CDR3 DNA sequence: TGTGCCACCTCGACAGGGCTTGACACTGAAGCTTTCTTT. Translating gives CATSTGLDTEAFF.

The CDR3 DNA is TGTGCCAGCAGTAGGGGACAGGGAAGAGGACAGCCCCAGCATTTT. Encoded protein: CASSRGQGRGQPQHF. The genes are TRBV6-5 and TRBJ1-5, with 9 positions matching TRBD1. The length of the CDR3 is 15 residues. Germline CDR1 and CDR2: MNHEY and SVGAGI. After removal of 5 bases from V and 7 bases from J, the junction contained 9 bases not matched to a gene.

The V and J genes are TRBV5-1 and TRBJ1-1; no firm D call. CDR3 length equals 15 residues. From germline, CDR1 is SGHRS and CDR2 YFSETQ. The ends were cut back, 4 bases at V and 1 base at J, with 14 bases in the middle. The CDR3 here is CASSLQRAGNTEAFF. The CDR3 DNA is TGCGCCAGCAGCCTCCAGCGGGCAGGGAACACTGAAGCTTTCTTT.

The chain links TRBV5-6 to TRBJ1-2; the D gene is possibly TRBD1 (6 bases). The V and J ends lost 7 bases and 1 base respectively, with 17 bases between them. Germline CDR1 reads SGHDT; CDR2 reads YYEEEE. CDR3 size: 15 residues. The CDR3 DNA sequence: TGTGCCAGCGGAGCTGGGGGCAGGGTTAACTATGGCTACACCTTC. This codes for CASGAGGRVNYGYTF.

This chain's CDR3 is CASGGSATNEKLFF. The CDR3 bases are TGTGCCAGCGGGGGGTCCGCAACTAATGAAAAACTGTTTTTT. The rearrangement joins TRBV27 to TRBJ1-4, with D tentatively TRBD1 (5 bases). CDR1 and CDR2 (germline): MNHEY, SMNVEV (reference sequence). V shed 8 bases and J shed 0 bases, with 10 bases lying between them. The CDR3 spans 14 residues.

The rearrangement links TRBV7-2 to TRBJ2-7; 15 bases map to TRBD2. Germline lookup yields CDR1 SGHTA and CDR2 FQGNSA. Losses at the gene ends were 5 bases for V and 3 bases for J; bases not matched to a gene: 5. CDR3 length: 16 residues. CDR3 coding DNA: TGTGCCAGCAGCGCGGGACTAGCGGGGGGTTACTACGAGCAGTACTTC. Translating gives CASSAGLAGGYYEQYF.

This clone appeared once. The rearrangement links TRBV2 to TRBJ2-7, with D perhaps matching TRBD1 (7 bases). Per the germline V gene, CDR1 is SNHLY and CDR2 is FYNNEI. The ends were cut back, 7 bases at V and 0 bases at J, with 16 bases in the middle. The length of the CDR3 is 15 residues. Written as DNA, the CDR3 is TGTGCCAGCACCCAGCAGGGGGGAAGCTCCTACGAGCAGTACTTC. This encodes CASTQQGGSSYEQYF.

The chain couples TRBV4-1 to TRBJ2-7; 7 nucleotides match TRBD2. The germline V gene encodes CDR1 MGHRA and CDR2 YSYEKL. Trimming took 4 bases from V and 9 from J; bases not matched to a gene: 9. The CDR3 is 13 residues long. The CDR3 nucleotides are TGCGCCAGCAGCCCGGGGGGAGGGGAAGTGCAGTACTTC. This translates into CASSPGGGEVQYF.

The rearrangement links TRBV28 to TRBJ2-7, with TRBD1 identical over 10 bases. Germline CDR1 reads MDHEN; CDR2 reads SYDVKM. The V and J ends lost 4 bases and 8 bases, in that order; junction bases with no gene match: 5. The CDR3 sequence is 13 residues long. The CDR3 reads CASSWVDRGQQYF. In nucleotides, the CDR3 is TGTGCCAGCAGTTGGGTCGACAGGGGGCAGCAGTACTTC. The entire variable domain, with the rest obtained from reference TRBV28 and TRBJ2-7, is as follows: DVKVTQSSRYLVKRTGEKVFLECVQDMDHENMFWYRQDPGLGLRLIYFSYDVKMKEKGDIPEGYSVSREKKERFSLILESASTNQTSMYLCASSWVDRGQQYFGPGTRLTVT.

In this sample, this clone turned up a few times. The V call is TRBV30, the J call TRBJ1-1, with unresolved D. The CDR3 consists of 17 residues. The germline V gene encodes CDR1 GTSNPN and CDR2 SVGIG (reference sequence). V dropped 0 bases and J dropped 3 bases, with 20 bases sitting between them. The CDR3 protein is CAWSVPLREVKDTEAFF. Here the CDR3 DNA reads TGTGCCTGGAGTGTACCGTTGAGGGAGGTAAAAGACACTGAAGCTTTCTTT.

V is TRBV28 and J is TRBJ1-3; D not certain. The V gene's germline CDR1 is MDHEN and CDR2 SYDVKM. V was clipped by 3 bases and J by 3 bases, with 9 bases between them. The CDR3 totals 14 residues. Written as DNA, the CDR3 is TGTGCCAGCAGTTTGGGCAATCTTGGAAACACCATATATTTT. The encoded protein is CASSLGNLGNTIYF.

This clone was observed once. The chain combines TRBV2 with TRBJ2-5; D possibly corresponds to TRBD1 (6 bases). V dropped 1 base and J dropped 1 base, with 7 bases sitting between them. From germline, CDR1 is SNHLY and CDR2 FYNNEI. This CDR3 is built from 14 residues. CDR3 bases: TGTGCCAGCAGTGAAGGGACAGTCCAAGAGACCCAGTACTTC. This sequence encodes CASSEGTVQETQYF.

The chain joins TRBV13 to TRBJ2-7; no definite D call. V gave up 0 bases and J gave up 2 bases, with 11 bases separating them. Germline V gives CDR1 PRHDT, CDR2 FYEKMQ (reference sequence). The CDR3 runs 15 residues. The CDR3, as DNA: TGTGCCAGCAGCTTAGGGGTGGCAAACGCCTACGAGCAGTACTTC. It codes for CASSLGVANAYEQYF.